This T cell receptor (beta chain) was recorded in a study of tumor and adjacent non-tumor tissue in lung cancer. This clonotype was observed once. At one of its ends the junction is not consistent with the germline gene, which may arise from a read error. CDR1 and CDR2 (germline): SGHAT, FQDESV (reference sequence). The CDR3 sequence is 13 residues long. No cell sorting was done before RNA was extracted from the tissue. Three rounds of nested PCR, following a modified ARM-PCR protocol, produced the TCRbeta library. One entry per CDR3 protein results from TCRdb running MiXCR on the multiplex PCR reads. The sample has 68,000 or so distinct CDR3 sequences, roughly 60% seen once.

The source is a man aged 45-65 years with non-small cell lung cancer. V and J are TRBV11-1 and TRBJ2-2; D might be TRBD1 or TRBD2, each matching 5 bases. Material: lung tumor tissue. CDR3 DNA sequence: TGTGCCAGCATCCGGGGTCCAGTAGGGGAGCCGTTTTTT. Protein sequence: CASIRGPVGEPFF.